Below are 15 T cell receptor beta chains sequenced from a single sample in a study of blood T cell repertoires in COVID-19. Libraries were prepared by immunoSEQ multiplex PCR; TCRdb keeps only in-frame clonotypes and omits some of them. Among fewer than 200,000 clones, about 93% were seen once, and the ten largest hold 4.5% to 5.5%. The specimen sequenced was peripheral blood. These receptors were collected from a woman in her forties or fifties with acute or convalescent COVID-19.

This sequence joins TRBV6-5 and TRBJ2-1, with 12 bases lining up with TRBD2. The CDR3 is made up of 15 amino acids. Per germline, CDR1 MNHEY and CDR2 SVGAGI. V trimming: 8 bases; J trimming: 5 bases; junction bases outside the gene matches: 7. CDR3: CASGELAGGDNEQFF. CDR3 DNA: TGTGCCAGCGGAGAACTAGCGGGGGGAGACAATGAGCAGTTCTTC.

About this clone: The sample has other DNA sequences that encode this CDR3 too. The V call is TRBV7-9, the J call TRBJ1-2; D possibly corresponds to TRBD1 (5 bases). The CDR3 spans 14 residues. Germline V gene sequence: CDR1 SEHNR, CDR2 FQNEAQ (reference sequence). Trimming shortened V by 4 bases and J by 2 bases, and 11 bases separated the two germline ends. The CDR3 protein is CASSYPDRNYGYTF. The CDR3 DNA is TGTGCCAGCAGCTATCCAGACAGAAACTATGGCTACACCTTC.

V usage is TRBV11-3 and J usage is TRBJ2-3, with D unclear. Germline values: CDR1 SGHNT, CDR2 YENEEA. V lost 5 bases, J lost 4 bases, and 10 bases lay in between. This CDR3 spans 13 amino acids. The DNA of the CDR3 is TGTGCCAGCAGCCCCCGAAGCTCAGATACGCAGTATTTT. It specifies CASSPRSSDTQYF.

In DNA form, the CDR3 reads TGTGCCAGCAGCCTAGACTCCGGGACAGTCGGCACCGGGGAGCTGTTTTTT. Residues: CASSLDSGTVGTGELFF. The V gene is TRBV5-6, the J gene TRBJ2-2; the match to TRBD1 covers 7 bases. The germline V gene encodes CDR1 SGHDT and CDR2 YYEEEE. The CDR3 runs to 17 residues. V shed 4 bases, J shed 4 bases, and the junction held 13 bases outside the gene matches.

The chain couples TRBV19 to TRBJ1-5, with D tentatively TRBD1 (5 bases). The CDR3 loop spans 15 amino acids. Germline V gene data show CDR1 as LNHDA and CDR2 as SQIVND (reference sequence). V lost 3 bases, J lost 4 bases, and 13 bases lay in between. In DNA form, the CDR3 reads TGTGCCAGTAGTATCACTCAGGGTTCAAATCAGCCCCAGCATTTT. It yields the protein CASSITQGSNQPQHF.

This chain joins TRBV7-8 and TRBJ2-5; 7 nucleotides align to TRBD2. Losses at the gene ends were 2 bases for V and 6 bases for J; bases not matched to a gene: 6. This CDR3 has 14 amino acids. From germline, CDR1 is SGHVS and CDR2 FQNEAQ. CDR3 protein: CASSLSGGAKTQYF. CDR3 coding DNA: TGTGCCAGCAGCTTATCGGGGGGAGCAAAGACCCAGTACTTC.

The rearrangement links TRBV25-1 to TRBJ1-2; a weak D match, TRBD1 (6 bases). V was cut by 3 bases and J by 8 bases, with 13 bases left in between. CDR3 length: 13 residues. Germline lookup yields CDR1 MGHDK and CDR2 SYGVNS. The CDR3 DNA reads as TGTGCCAGCAGTGACCTCAGGGGAGGGGGCTACACCTTC. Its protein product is CASSDLRGGGYTF.

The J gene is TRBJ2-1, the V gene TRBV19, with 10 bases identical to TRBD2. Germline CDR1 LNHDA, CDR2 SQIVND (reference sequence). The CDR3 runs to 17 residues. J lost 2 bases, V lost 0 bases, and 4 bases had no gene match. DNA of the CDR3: TGTGCCAGTAGTATAGATAAGCGGGAGGGAGCCTACAATGAGCAGTTCTTC. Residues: CASSIDKREGAYNEQFF.

The CDR3 here is CASSGELAGGTDTQYF. The CDR3 DNA sequence: TGTGCCAGCAGTGGGGAGCTAGCGGGGGGCACAGATACGCAGTATTTT. The V gene is TRBV2, the J gene TRBJ2-3; TRBD2 matches 10 bases. Unmatched junction bases numbered 5, after V lost 4 bases and J lost 1 base. The CDR3 runs to 16 residues. The germline V gene has CDR1 SNHLY and CDR2 FYNNEI.

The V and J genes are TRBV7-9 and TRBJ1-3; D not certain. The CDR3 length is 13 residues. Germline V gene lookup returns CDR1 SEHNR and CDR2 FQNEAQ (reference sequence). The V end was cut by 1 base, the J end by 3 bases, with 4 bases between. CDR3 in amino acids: CASSLVVGNTIYF. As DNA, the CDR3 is TGTGCCAGCAGCTTAGTAGTTGGAAACACCATATATTTT.

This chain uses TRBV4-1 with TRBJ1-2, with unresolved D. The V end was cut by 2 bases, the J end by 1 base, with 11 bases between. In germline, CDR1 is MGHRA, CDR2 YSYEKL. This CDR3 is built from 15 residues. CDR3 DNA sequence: TGCGCCAGCAGCCAAAGAGACGGGATTAACTATGGCTACACCTTC. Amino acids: CASSQRDGINYGYTF.

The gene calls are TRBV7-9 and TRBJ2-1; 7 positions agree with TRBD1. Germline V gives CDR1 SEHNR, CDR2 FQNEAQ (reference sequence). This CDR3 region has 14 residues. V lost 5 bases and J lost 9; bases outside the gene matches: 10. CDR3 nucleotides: TGTGCCAGCAGCCCCCGGACAGGTTCAGGTGAGCAGTTCTTC. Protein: CASSPRTGSGEQFF.

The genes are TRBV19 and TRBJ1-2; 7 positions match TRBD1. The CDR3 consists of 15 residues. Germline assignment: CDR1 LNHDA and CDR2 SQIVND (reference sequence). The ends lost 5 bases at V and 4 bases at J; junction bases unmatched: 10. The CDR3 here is CASSPRDSRPYGYTF. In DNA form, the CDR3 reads TGTGCCAGTAGTCCCCGGGACAGTAGGCCCTATGGCTACACCTTC. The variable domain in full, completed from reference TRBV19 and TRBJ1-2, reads DGGITQSPKYLFRKEGQNVTLSCEQNLNHDAMYWYRQDPGQGLRLIYYSQIVNDFQKGDIAEGYSVSREKKESFPLTVTSAQKNPTAFYLCASSPRDSRPYGYTFGSGTRLTVV.

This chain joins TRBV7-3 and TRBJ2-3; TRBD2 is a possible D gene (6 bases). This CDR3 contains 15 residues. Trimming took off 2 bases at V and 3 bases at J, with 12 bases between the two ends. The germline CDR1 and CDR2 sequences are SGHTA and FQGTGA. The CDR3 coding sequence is TGTGCCAGCAGCTTATCCGGGAGTGTTACAGATACGCAGTATTTT. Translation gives CASSLSGSVTDTQYF.

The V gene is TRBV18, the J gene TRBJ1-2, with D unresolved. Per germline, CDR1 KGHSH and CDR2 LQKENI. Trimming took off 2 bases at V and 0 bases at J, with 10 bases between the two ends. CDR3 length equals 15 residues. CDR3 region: CASSPGPGPNYGYTF. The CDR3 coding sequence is TGTGCCAGCTCACCAGGTCCCGGTCCTAACTATGGCTACACCTTC.